The clone carrying this T cell receptor beta chain was seen a few times. The authors' processing: Nucleated cell number was recorded as an estimate derived from reference gene primer amplification. Some clones are missing from TCRdb's copy, which holds only in-frame ones; the method was immunoSEQ multiplex PCR. Clone size and V and J calls were adopted from that table, with D and trimming inferred from the DNA. Of 150,000 to 200,000 clones listed, roughly 85% are singletons. The V end lost 1 base, the J end lost 4 bases, and 13 bases lay between the germline ends. The CDR3 is 15 amino acids. Germline loops: CDR1 SNHLY, CDR2 FYNNEI. These data originate in a study of blood T cell repertoires in COVID-19. Across the whole study: The United States, Italy and Spain supplied acute and convalescent COVID-19 samples. Sources were T cells, B-cell-depleted T cells, or PBMCs; the material itself was cDNA or gDNA.

Sequencing was done on a sample of peripheral blood. The chain employs TRBV2 and TRBJ1-2, with D possibly matching TRBD1 (5 bases). This receptor was identified in a woman between 70 and 85 years old with acute or convalescent COVID-19. The CDR3 coding sequence is TGTGCCAGCAGTGAAGGGGGCTCGAGTGGCTATGGCTACACCTTC. This translates into CASSEGGSSGYGYTF. The variable domain in full, completed from reference TRBV2 and TRBJ1-2, reads EPEVTQTPSHQVTQMGQEVILRCVPISNHLYFYWYRQILGQKVEFLVSFYNNEISEKSEIFDDQFSVERPDGSNFTLKIRSTKLEDSAMYFCASSEGGSSGYGYTFGSGTRLTVV.